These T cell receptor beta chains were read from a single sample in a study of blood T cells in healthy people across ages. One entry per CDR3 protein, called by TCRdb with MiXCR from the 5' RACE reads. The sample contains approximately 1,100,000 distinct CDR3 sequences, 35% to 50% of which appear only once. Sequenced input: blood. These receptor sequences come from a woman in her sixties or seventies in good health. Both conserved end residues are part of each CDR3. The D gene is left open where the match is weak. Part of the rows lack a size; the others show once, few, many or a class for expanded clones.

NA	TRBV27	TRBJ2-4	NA	TGTGCCAGCAGCCTAATAAGAGGGCCTGGGGACATTCAGTACTTC	CASSLIRGPGDIQYF
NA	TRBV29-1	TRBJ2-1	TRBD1	TGCAGCGTTGAAGGCAATCAGGGGGTGAGAGAGAATGAGCAGTTCTTC	CSVEGNQGVRENEQFF
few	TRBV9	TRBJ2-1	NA	TGTGCCAGCAGCGTAAGTCGAGAACGCGCCTCCTACAATGAGCAGTTCTTC	CASSVSRERASYNEQFF
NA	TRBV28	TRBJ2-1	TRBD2	TGTGCCAGCAGTTTAAATGGACTAGCGGGAGCGGGTGAGCAGTTCTTC	CASSLNGLAGAGEQFF
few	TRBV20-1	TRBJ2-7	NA	TGCAGTGCTGCCCCTCAGGAGGGCGAGCAGTACTTC	CSAAPQEGEQYF
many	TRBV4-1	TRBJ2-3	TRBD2	TGCGCCAGCAGCCAACTAGCGGGAGGGTCTATCACAGATACGCAGTATTTT	CASSQLAGGSITDTQYF
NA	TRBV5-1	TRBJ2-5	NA	TGCGCCAGCCGTTTTGGTCGAGAGACCCAGTACTTC	CASRFGRETQYF
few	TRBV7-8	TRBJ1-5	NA	TGTGCCAGCAGCTTAAGTGACGGAAGCAATCAGCCCCAGCATTTT	CASSLSDGSNQPQHF
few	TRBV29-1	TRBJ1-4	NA	TGCAGCGTCGACCAGGGTGAAAAACTGTTTTTT	CSVDQGEKLFF
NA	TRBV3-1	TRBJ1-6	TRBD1	TGTGCCAGCAGCCATAGGGACAGATATTCACCCTTCCACTTT	CASSHRDRYSPFHF
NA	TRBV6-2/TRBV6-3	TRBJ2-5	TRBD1	TGTGCCAGCAGTTACGACAGGGCACAGACCCAGTACTTC	CASSYDRAQTQYF
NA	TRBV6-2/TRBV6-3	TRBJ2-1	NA	TGTGCCAGCAGCTCCAGCGGGTCCAATGAGCAGTTCTTC	CASSSSGSNEQFF
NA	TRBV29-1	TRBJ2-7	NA	TGCAGCGTAACAGGGAGCTCCTACAATGAGCAGTACTTC	CSVTGSSYNEQYF
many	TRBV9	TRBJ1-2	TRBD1	TGTGCCAGCAGCGTAGAAGGTCCCAAACTCCCGGGGACGGACAGGGGGAGAAGGGAATATGGCTACACCTTC	CASSVEGPKLPGTDRGRREYGYTF
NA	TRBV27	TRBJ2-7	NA	TGTGCCAGCAGTTTACCGCCCCTGCGTGTTGGCTACAATGAGCAGTACTTC	CASSLPPLRVGYNEQYF
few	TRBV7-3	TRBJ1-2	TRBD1	TGTGCCAGCAGCTCGGGACAGGGGCCCGGGGGCTACACCTTC	CASSSGQGPGGYTF
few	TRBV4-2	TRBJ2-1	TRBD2	TGTGCCAGCAGCCAAGGGGGGGGTCTAGCGGGAGTCGAGCAGTTCTTC	CASSQGGGLAGVEQFF
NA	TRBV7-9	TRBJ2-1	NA	TGTGCCAGCAGCTTAAAATCTGCCAGGTCATACAATGAGCAGTTCTTC	CASSLKSARSYNEQFF
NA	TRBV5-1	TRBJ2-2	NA	TGCGCCAGCAAATCCAGGGTGGACACCGGGGAGCTGTTTTTT	CASKSRVDTGELFF
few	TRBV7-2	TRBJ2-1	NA	TGTGCCAGCAGCGTAGCGCAGGGCCATGAGCAGTTCTTC	CASSVAQGHEQFF
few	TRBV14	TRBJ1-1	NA	TGTGCCAGCAGCCAAGAGGTAGGGGGAGGACGCACTGAAGCTTTCTTT	CASSQEVGGGRTEAFF
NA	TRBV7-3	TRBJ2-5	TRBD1	TGTGCCAGCAGCTTAGCCACAGGGGATCTCCAGTACTTC	CASSLATGDLQYF
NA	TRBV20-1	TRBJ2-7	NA	TGCAGTGCTAGATCCGGGAGAGGGACCTACAATGAGCAGTACTTC	CSARSGRGTYNEQYF
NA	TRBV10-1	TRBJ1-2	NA	TGCGCCAGCAGTGAGGGTAGACACTATGGCTACACCTTC	CASSEGRHYGYTF
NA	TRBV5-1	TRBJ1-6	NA	TGCGCCAGCAGCTTGGATCAGGCCACCTCACCCCTCCACTTT	CASSLDQATSPLHF
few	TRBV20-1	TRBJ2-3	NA	TGCAGTGCTAGCGGGAGAGGAGCCATCACAGATACGCAGTATTTT	CSASGRGAITDTQYF
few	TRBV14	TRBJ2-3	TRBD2	TGTGCCAGCAGCCAAGATTATGAGCGGGAGTTTGAAGGTACAGATACGCAGTATTTT	CASSQDYEREFEGTDTQYF
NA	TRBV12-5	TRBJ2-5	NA	TGTGCTAGTGGTTTGGGGGGGAAAGGGGAGACCCAGTACTTC	CASGLGGKGETQYF
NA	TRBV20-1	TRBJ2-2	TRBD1	TGCAGTGCTAGAGACTCCCACGGCGGCAGGGGGTTCCCCGGGGAGCTGTTTTTT	CSARDSHGGRGFPGELFF
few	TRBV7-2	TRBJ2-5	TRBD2	TGTGCCAGCAGCACCCGATTGACTAGCCGGGGGGAGCAGTACTTC	CASSTRLTSRGEQYF
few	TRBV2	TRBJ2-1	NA	TGTGCCAGCAGCGAGAAATTGGGTTACAATGAGCAGTTCTTC	CASSEKLGYNEQFF
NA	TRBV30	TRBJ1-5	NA	TGTGCCTGGACGTCCGGGGGATTGGGTCAGCCCCGGCATTTT	CAWTSGGLGQPRHF
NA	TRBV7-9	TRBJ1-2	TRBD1	TGTGCCAGCAGCCCCCTCCGGGACAGGGGGTATGGCTACACCTTC	CASSPLRDRGYGYTF
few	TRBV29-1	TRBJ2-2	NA	TGCAGCGTCCTGTTGGCCAGGAAGGGATGGACCGGGGAGCTGTTTTTT	CSVLLARKGWTGELFF
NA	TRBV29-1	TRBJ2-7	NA	TGCAGCGCCTCCTTCAGGGGAGAAGCCGAGCAGTACTTC	CSASFRGEAEQYF
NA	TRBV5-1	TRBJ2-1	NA	TGCGCCAGCAGCTTGGCGGTCCTTGACATAAACAATGAGCAGTTCTTC	CASSLAVLDINNEQFF
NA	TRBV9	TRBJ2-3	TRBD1	TGTGCCAGCAGCGCGGGGACAGGGAAAAAAACAGATACGCAGTATTTT	CASSAGTGKKTDTQYF
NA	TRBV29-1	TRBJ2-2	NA	TGCAGCGTTCTGAACACCGGGGAGCTGTTTTTT	CSVLNTGELFF
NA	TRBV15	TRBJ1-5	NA	TGTGCCACCAGCAGAGACAGGTCGCTAACTCAGCCCCAGCATTTT	CATSRDRSLTQPQHF
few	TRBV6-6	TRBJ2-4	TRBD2	TGTGCCACATCCGGGACTAGCGGGAAGGGAAACATTCAGTACTTC	CATSGTSGKGNIQYF
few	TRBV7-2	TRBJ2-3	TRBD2	TGTGCCAGCAGCTTACACGGTAGCGGGATAGATACGCAGTATTTT	CASSLHGSGIDTQYF
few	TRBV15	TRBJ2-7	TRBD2	TGTGCCACCAGCAGTGAACGACTAGCGGGATACTACGAGCAGTACTTC	CATSSERLAGYYEQYF
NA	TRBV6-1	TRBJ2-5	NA	TGTGCCAGCAGTGGCATTCTAGTCGGGGAGCAGTACTTC	CASSGILVGEQYF
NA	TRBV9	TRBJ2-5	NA	TGTGCCAGCAACGTAGCCGGGACCGGGGAAGAGACCCAGTACTTC	CASNVAGTGEETQYF
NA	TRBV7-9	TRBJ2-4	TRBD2	TGTGCCAGCAGCTCGACTAGCGGGAGAGTTGCCAAAAACATTCAGTACTTC	CASSSTSGRVAKNIQYF
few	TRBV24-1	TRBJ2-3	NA	TGTGCCACCAGTTTAGGGCAGGGGATAGATACGCAGTATTTT	CATSLGQGIDTQYF